What follows are 12 T cell receptor beta chains derived from one specimen sequenced in a study of patients and donors after allogeneic stem cell transplantation. TCRdb recomputed calls from the RT-PCR reads with MiXCR, one row per CDR3 protein. This sample yields about 89,000 distinct CDR3 sequences, of which around 49% are seen a single time; about 64% belongs to the top ten. Sequencing input: blood, either unsorted or a sorted T cell fraction (not recorded which). The receptors shown here come from a human donor who was either an allogeneic HSCT recipient or a stem cell or donor lymphocyte infusion donor (not recorded which). It is not recorded whose cells these are; they may come from a transplant donor.

The chain uses TRBV29-1 and TRBJ1-2; TRBD1 is a possible D gene (6 bases). CDR3 size: 12 residues. Between the trimmed V and J ends, which lost 6 bases and 3 bases, there was a span of 11 bases. CDR1 and CDR2 from the germline V gene are SQVTM and ANQGSEA. For the CDR3, the DNA is TGCAGCGTAGAACAGGGCTACTATGGCTACACCTTC. It yields the protein CSVEQGYYGYTF.

V and J are TRBV10-3 and TRBJ1-1; 8 bases line up with TRBD1. From germline, CDR1 is ENHRY and CDR2 SYGVKD. The length of the CDR3 is 17 residues. V shed 3 bases, J shed 3 bases, and the junction held 12 bases outside the gene matches. CDR3 residues: CAISDGTGGFVDTEAFF. The CDR3 DNA follows: TGTGCCATCAGTGATGGGACAGGCGGTTTCGTGGACACTGAAGCTTTCTTT.

This clonotype has only a few counts. The chain uses TRBV12-3 or TRBV12-4 and TRBJ1-4; D is undetermined. This CDR3 has 13 residues. The germline V and J ends were trimmed by 5 bases and 7 bases, with 11 bases remaining between them. CDR3 bases: TGTGCCAGCAGTAGTCGTGGAGGTGAAAAACTGTTTTTT. It translates to CASSSRGGEKLFF.

The chain uses TRBV18 and TRBJ2-7, with TRBD1 identical over 9 bases. The germline CDR1 and CDR2 sequences are KGHSH and LQKENI. This CDR3 has 16 residues. V dropped 4 bases and J dropped 6; count of bases not matched to a gene: 13. CDR3 sequence reads: CASSHISSGTGFEQYF. CDR3 DNA sequence: TGTGCCAGCTCACATATCTCCTCCGGGACAGGGTTCGAGCAGTACTTC.

This chain joins TRBV12-3 or TRBV12-4 and TRBJ1-1, with no clear D. V was clipped by 6 bases and J by 4 bases, with 12 bases between them. This CDR3 spans 13 amino acids. The CDR3 sequence: CASSIEEGTEAFF. The CDR3 nucleotides are TGTGCCAGCAGCATTGAGGAGGGCACTGAAGCTTTCTTT.

In its sample, this clonotype was seen a few times. The chain recombines TRBV4-1 with TRBJ2-7, with TRBD1 matching over 7 bases. This CDR3 contains 14 residues. Germline-derived CDR1 and CDR2 are MGHRA and YSYEKL. The junction had 8 bases not matched to a gene; V was cut back by 2 bases and J by 7 bases. The CDR3 reads CASSQIDRAEEQYF. DNA for the CDR3: TGCGCCAGCAGCCAAATCGACAGGGCGGAAGAGCAGTACTTC.

The chain combines TRBV4-1 with TRBJ1-5, with 9 nucleotides matching TRBD1. Per germline, CDR1 MGHRA and CDR2 YSYEKL. V shed 1 base and J 6 bases; nucleotides not matched to a gene: 4. CDR3 length equals 15 residues. The chain's CDR3 is CASSQGTGESQPQHF. DNA of the CDR3: TGCGCCAGCAGCCAAGGGACAGGGGAGAGTCAGCCCCAGCATTTT.

This chain links TRBV12-3 or TRBV12-4 with TRBJ1-1, with D uncertain. The CDR3 sequence is 13 residues long. Trimming removed 8 bases from V and 1 base from J, with 11 bases in between. CDR3 amino acids: CASGLGWNTEAFF. The CDR3 DNA sequence: TGTGCCAGCGGCCTGGGCTGGAACACTGAAGCTTTCTTT.

In this sample, this clonotype turned up a few times. The chain has TRBV28 and TRBJ1-1; 12 positions agree with TRBD1. This CDR3 has 15 residues. Germline V CDR1 and CDR2: MDHEN, SYDVKM. The V gene end was trimmed by 3 bases and the J gene end by 5 bases; junction bases not matched to a gene: 4. The CDR3: CASSLGDRGLTEAFF. In DNA, the CDR3 is TGTGCCAGCAGTTTGGGGGACAGGGGGCTGACTGAAGCTTTCTTT.

The chain combines TRBV10-3 with TRBJ1-5; D gene uncertain. The CDR3 covers 13 residues. V shed 7 bases and J shed 5 bases, with 12 bases lying between them. The germline V gene encodes CDR1 ENHRY and CDR2 SYGVKD. CDR3 nucleotides: TGTGCCATCACCCCGGAGCGGGATCAGCCCCAGCATTTT. It is translated as CAITPERDQPQHF.

J is TRBJ1-1 and V is TRBV5-1; no clear D. V lost 3 bases to trimming and J lost 1 base, with 10 bases between them. CDR3 length: 14 amino acids. The germline V gene encodes CDR1 SGHRS and CDR2 YFSETQ. The CDR3, as DNA: TGCGCCAGCAGCTCGAGAAGACAGAACACTGAAGCTTTCTTT. As protein: CASSSRRQNTEAFF.

In DNA form, the CDR3 reads TGCGCCAGCAGCTCCTACGGGACACCGAATGAAAAACTGTTTTTT. Translation: CASSSYGTPNEKLFF. This rearrangement joins TRBV5-1 to TRBJ1-4, with a tentative D call TRBD1 (6 bases). Germline CDR1 reads SGHRS; CDR2 reads YFSETQ. V lost 3 bases, J lost 5 bases, and 14 bases lay in between. The CDR3 length is 15 residues.